This T cell receptor (beta chain) was profiled in a study of response to subunit inactivated influenza vaccine. Study findings and constraints: Each seasonal influenza vaccination recruits few new T cells, the authors suggested.

MiXCR, applied by TCRdb to the RT-PCR reads, yields one record per CDR3 protein. This table holds a few hundred thousand distinct CDR3 sequences, approximately 14% found once. A note on this clonotype: As yet, its antigen is unknown.

This CDR3 has 15 amino acids. V was trimmed by 0 bases and J by 1 base, leaving 8 bases between them. CDR1 is LGHDT, CDR2 YNNKEL, per germline (reference sequence). Sequences were derived from PBMCs from blood, sampled 11 to 12 days after vaccination. This clonotype originated in a man between 45 and 60 years old who received an inactivated influenza vaccine. The chain couples TRBV3-1 to TRBJ2-3; D might be TRBD1 (5 bases). The CDR3 spells CASSQDRQRTDTQYF. In DNA, the CDR3 is TGTGCCAGCAGCCAAGATCGACAGCGCACAGATACGCAGTATTTT.